The 20 T cell receptor beta chains presented below share a single source sample, sequenced in a study of immune evolution from preneoplasia to lung adenocarcinoma. Profiling relied on immunoSEQ multiplex PCR, and the TCRdb table lists in-frame clones only, not all of them. The sample consists of 6,500 to 9,000 clones, around 85% of them appearing once. Sequenced material: FFPE minimally invasive lung adenocarcinoma tissue. The receptors come from a person at least 80 years old with lung adenocarcinoma.

This chain links TRBV4-1 with TRBJ2-3, with D perhaps TRBD1 (5 bases). Trimming stripped 6 bases from V and 2 bases from J, with 12 bases between. This CDR3 has 14 amino acids. CDR1 is MGHRA and CDR2 is YSYEKL in the germline V gene. CDR3 DNA sequence: TGCGCCAGCAGAAGGGGATCGACCACAGATACGCAGTATTTT. Protein sequence: CASRRGSTTDTQYF.

The V gene is TRBV15, the J gene TRBJ1-6, with D unresolved. Germline CDR1 LNHNV, CDR2 YYDKDF (reference sequence). Trimming pared 5 bases from V and 4 bases from J, leaving 6 bases between. The CDR3 runs 13 residues. CDR3 DNA: TGTGCCACCAGCGAAGATTATAATTCACCCCTCCACTTT. Translation gives CATSEDYNSPLHF.

This chain uses TRBV19 with TRBJ2-1; TRBD2 might be the D (5 bases). Trimming left V 5 bases short and J 8 bases short, with 13 bases between. Germline values: CDR1 LNHDA, CDR2 SQIVND (reference sequence). The CDR3 consists of 13 residues. DNA of the CDR3: TGTGCCAGTAGTTCCCGGTCGGGATATGAGCAGTTCTTC. Translated, it gives CASSSRSGYEQFF. Full variable domain (rest looked up from reference TRBV19 and TRBJ2-1): DGGITQSPKYLFRKEGQNVTLSCEQNLNHDAMYWYRQDPGQGLRLIYYSQIVNDFQKGDIAEGYSVSREKKESFPLTVTSAQKNPTAFYLCASSSRSGYEQFFGPGTRLTVL.

This clone was observed once. The V and J genes are TRBV28 and TRBJ2-1, with 8 bases matching TRBD1. Trimming cost V 5 bases and J 9 bases; bases outside gene matches: 15. Germline CDR1 MDHEN, CDR2 SYDVKM. CDR3 size: 16 residues. The CDR3 sequence: CASSPRSLTGAGEQFF. CDR3 DNA sequence: TGTGCCAGCAGTCCGCGCAGCCTGACAGGGGCGGGTGAGCAGTTCTTC.

This chain links TRBV29-1 with TRBJ2-5, with D uncertain. V lost 3 bases and J lost 3, with 11 bases in between. Germline CDR1 is SQVTM and CDR2 is ANQGSEA. This CDR3 has 13 residues. The CDR3 sequence is CSVESGVEETQYF. The CDR3 coding sequence is TGCAGCGTTGAGAGTGGGGTGGAAGAGACCCAGTACTTC.

The chain has TRBV28 and TRBJ2-6, with a possible D match to TRBD2 (5 bases). V was pared by 6 bases and J by 2 bases, with 17 bases between. The length of the CDR3 is 17 residues. Germline loops: CDR1 MDHEN, CDR2 SYDVKM. CDR3 DNA: TGTGCCAGCAGCTTCGATACACGGCGGGCTGGGGCCAACGTCCTGACTTTC. This sequence encodes CASSFDTRRAGANVLTF. Full variable domain (missing parts from reference TRBV28 and TRBJ2-6): DVKVTQSSRYLVKRTGEKVFLECVQDMDHENMFWYRQDPGLGLRLIYFSYDVKMKEKGDIPEGYSVSREKKERFSLILESASTNQTSMYLCASSFDTRRAGANVLTFGAGSRLTVL.

This clone occurred a few times. The rearrangement links TRBV28 to TRBJ1-3, with 11 bases that match TRBD1. CDR1 and CDR2 (germline): MDHEN, SYDVKM. With V trimmed by 7 bases and J by 6 bases, 8 bases remained unmatched. The CDR3 sequence is 15 residues long. The CDR3 here is CASTKDRGPANTIYF. The CDR3 DNA is TGTGCCAGCACCAAGGACAGGGGGCCAGCAAACACCATATATTTT.

This sequence joins TRBV28 and TRBJ1-4; 8 nucleotides line up with TRBD1. Germline V CDR1 and CDR2: MDHEN, SYDVKM. This CDR3 is 14 amino acids long. Trimming at V came to 8 bases and at J to 7 bases, leaving 9 bases not matched to a gene. CDR3 DNA sequence: TGTGCCAGCCAGGGGGCGCTTGTTGGTGAAAAACTGTTTTTT. Translating it yields CASQGALVGEKLFF.

The chain combines TRBV19 with TRBJ1-2; 8 nucleotides agree with TRBD1. V was pared by 6 bases and J by 5 bases, with 11 bases of the junction left unmatched. CDR1 and CDR2 (germline): LNHDA, SQIVND (reference sequence). The CDR3 covers 15 residues. The CDR3 sequence: CASSDQPQGEYGYTF. DNA for the CDR3: TGTGCCAGTAGCGATCAACCACAGGGGGAGTATGGCTACACCTTC.

The J gene is TRBJ2-5, the V gene TRBV28, with 8 bases identical to TRBD1. The germline V gene encodes CDR1 MDHEN and CDR2 SYDVKM. V lost 6 bases to trimming and J lost 5 bases; unmatched junction nucleotides: 8. The CDR3 covers 14 residues. For the CDR3, the DNA is TGTGCCAGCAGCCCTTACAGGGGGTTGGAGACCCAGTACTTC. It is translated as CASSPYRGLETQYF.

This clone was observed once. This chain connects TRBV4-2 to TRBJ1-1; D gene unclear. Germline V lookup: CDR1 LGHNA, CDR2 YNFKEQ. The V and J ends lost 1 base and 0 bases respectively, with 6 bases between them. This CDR3 region has 14 residues. DNA for the CDR3: TGTGCCAGCAGCCAAGGACGCGTGAACACTGAAGCTTTCTTT. Translated: CASSQGRVNTEAFF.

The gene calls are TRBV7-9 and TRBJ1-2; D is perhaps TRBD1 (6 bases). CDR3 size: 15 residues. Between the trimmed V and J ends, which lost 0 bases and 2 bases, there was a span of 10 bases. CDR1 SEHNR and CDR2 FQNEAQ come from the germline V gene (reference sequence). The DNA for the CDR3 is TGTGCCAGCAGCTTAGCAGACAGGCCGAACTATGGCTACACCTTC. Residues: CASSLADRPNYGYTF.

This clone appeared a single time. The chain joins TRBV5-6 to TRBJ2-3; TRBD2 matches at 7 bases. Germline V gives CDR1 SGHDT, CDR2 YYEEEE. The length of the CDR3 is 14 residues. V lost 4 bases and J lost 5; bases outside the gene matches: 7. CDR3 in amino acids: CASSPGLEQDTQYF. The CDR3, as DNA: TGTGCCAGCAGCCCCGGACTAGAACAAGATACGCAGTATTTT.

This clone came up a few times. The V and J genes are TRBV28 and TRBJ1-1, with D possibly TRBD1 on 6 matching bases. CDR1 is MDHEN, CDR2 SYDVKM, per germline. The CDR3 contains 14 residues. Between the trimmed V and J ends, which lost 6 bases and 1 base, there was a span of 12 bases. CDR3 amino acids: CASRFTGPNTEAFF. The CDR3 DNA sequence: TGTGCCAGCAGGTTTACAGGGCCGAACACTGAAGCTTTCTTT.

The chain links TRBV11-1 to TRBJ2-2; D is unclear. This CDR3 region has 11 residues. The germline V gene encodes CDR1 SGHAT and CDR2 FQDESV (reference sequence). Trimming shortened V by 6 bases and J by 9 bases, and 8 bases separated the two germline ends. For the CDR3, the DNA is TGTGCCAGCAGTCCTGACAGGGAGCTGTTTTTT. Translated, it gives CASSPDRELFF. Full variable domain (outside the CDR3, taken from reference TRBV11-1 and TRBJ2-2): EAEVAQSPRYKITEKSQAVAFWCDPISGHATLYWYRQILGQGPELLVQFQDESVVDDSQLPKDRFSAERLKGVDSTLKIQPAELGDSAMYLCASSPDRELFFGEGSRLTVL.

The chain has TRBV4-2 and TRBJ2-4, with 9 nucleotides matching TRBD2. Germline assignment: CDR1 LGHNA and CDR2 YNFKEQ. The CDR3 runs 16 residues. The ends lost 0 bases at V and 5 bases at J; junction bases unmatched: 5. CDR3 sequence (DNA): TGTGCCAGCAGCCAAGAGGGAGCGGGAGGTCAAAACATTCAGTACTTC. Encoded protein: CASSQEGAGGQNIQYF.

As to this clone: Other DNA sequences in the same sample also yield this CDR3. This sequence joins TRBV5-1 and TRBJ2-1; no clear D. This CDR3 is built from 13 residues. CDR1 SGHRS and CDR2 YFSETQ come from the germline V gene. Trimming left V 0 bases short and J 4 bases short, with 5 bases between. This chain's CDR3 is CASSLGNYNEQFF. For the CDR3, the DNA is TGCGCCAGCAGCTTGGGGAATTACAATGAGCAGTTCTTC.

The gene calls are TRBV29-1 and TRBJ1-2, with TRBD1 as a possible D gene (5 bases). Trimming removed 3 bases from V and 2 bases from J, with 10 bases in between. The CDR3 loop spans 13 amino acids. Germline CDR1 SQVTM, CDR2 ANQGSEA. This chain's CDR3 is CSVDREANYGYTF. CDR3 DNA sequence: TGCAGCGTTGACAGGGAGGCCAACTATGGCTACACCTTC.

The CDR3 DNA reads as TGTGCCAGCAGCCCCCGATGGGACACCCTCAACTATGGCTACACCTTC. It translates to CASSPRWDTLNYGYTF. J is TRBJ1-2 and V is TRBV9, with a weak D call TRBD1 (6 bases). Germline CDR1 and CDR2: SGDLS and YYNGEE. Trimming took 4 bases from V and 2 from J, leaving 18 bases between them. This CDR3 region has 16 residues.

This clone was seen only once. The chain is built from TRBV15 and TRBJ2-7; 11 bases line up with TRBD1. This CDR3 has 16 residues. The V and J ends lost 2 bases and 2 bases, in that order; junction bases with no gene match: 5. Germline V gives CDR1 LNHNV, CDR2 YYDKDF (reference sequence). In nucleotides, the CDR3 is TGTGCCACCAGCAGACCGCCGGGACAGGGGGCCTACGAGCAGTACTTC. This sequence encodes CATSRPPGQGAYEQYF.